This T cell receptor beta chain was sequenced during a study of control samples from healthy donors and cancer patients. The V end lost 7 bases, the J end lost 4 bases, and 11 bases lay between the germline ends. This CDR3 is built from 12 residues. The V gene's germline CDR1 is SNHLY and CDR2 FYNNEI. Method: immunoSEQ multiplex PCR; TCRdb's copy keeps in-frame clones and lacks some. The table shows around 57,000 clones, with approximately 90% occurring only once. This receptor was identified in a man aged 30 to 39 with colorectal cancer. The sequencing input was PBMCs. The V call is TRBV2, the J call TRBJ2-7, with D unclear. CDR3 nucleotide sequence: TGTGCCAGCAAGGGCCTTCTGTACGAGCAGTACGTC. This sequence encodes CASKGLLYEQYV.